The following is a TCR beta chain sequence with its context. Its antigen is undetermined. The sample is drawn from a study of identical twins. Notes on the study in general: Insertions were fewer in abundant cord blood beta clonotypes, whereas memory repertoires showed none of this pattern. Model-predicted out-of-frame TCR alpha sharing fell below observed values in monozygotic twins.

Germline lookup yields CDR1 SGHRS and CDR2 YFSETQ. This CDR3 region has 13 residues. Trimming left V 4 bases short and J 4 bases short, with 12 bases between. Template switching added a universal primer binding site, and final cDNA carried unique molecular identifiers. TCRdb re-called the 5' RACE reads through MiXCR, storing one row per CDR3 protein. The sample shows hundreds of thousands of distinct CDR3 sequences, around 21% of them seen only once. These records were also assigned to another study, of T cells expressing NK-cell markers.

The genes are TRBV5-1 and TRBJ2-7; perhaps D is TRBD1 or TRBD2 (5 bases each). This receptor was obtained from a woman aged 18-35 years in good health. The sequencing input was PBMCs. CDR3 DNA: TGCGCCAGCAGCCTGGGACCCCGTTACGAGCAGTACTTC. It translates to CASSLGPRYEQYF.